This is a list of T cell receptor beta chains from one sample in a study of T cells in Graves' hyperthyroidism and ophthalmopathy. TCRdb independently ran MiXCR on the multiplex PCR reads; one entry per CDR3 protein. The profile shows fewer than 650,000 distinct CDR3 sequences, 35% to 50% of them singletons. Sequencing was performed on peripheral blood or thyroid tissue (not recorded which). These receptors were taken from an adult woman with Graves' disease, either hyperthyroidism or ophthalmopathy (not recorded which). Both conserved end residues are trimmed from each CDR3. Each record gives: V gene, clone size, CDR3 protein. The size field is filled for only some rows; it gives once, few, many or a size class.

v_gene: TRBV10-3
abundance: .
CDR3aa: AISAGTGGSYT

v_gene: TRBV10-3
abundance: .
CDR3aa: AISERREVLQEALH

v_gene: TRBV10-2
abundance: .
CDR3aa: ATRLAGDEQY

v_gene: TRBV29-1
abundance: few
CDR3aa: SAKTGNGYTEAF

v_gene: TRBV19
abundance: many
CDR3aa: ASSMRNTEAF

v_gene: TRBV20-1
abundance: few
CDR3aa: SARGQRTGVTDTQY

v_gene: TRBV7-2
abundance: many
CDR3aa: ASSLAGIGAGNTIY

v_gene: TRBV11-2
abundance: few
CDR3aa: ASSRTGSGIETQY

v_gene: TRBV5-6
abundance: once
CDR3aa: ASSFGTPQETQY

v_gene: TRBV7-9
abundance: .
CDR3aa: ASSLLVPQETQY

v_gene: TRBV15
abundance: .
CDR3aa: ATSRVHAGELF

v_gene: TRBV7-9
abundance: .
CDR3aa: ASSTEGRQPQH

v_gene: TRBV7-9
abundance: once
CDR3aa: ASSPGFGPNQPQH

v_gene: TRBV15
abundance: .
CDR3aa: ATSRDAGVGNTIY

v_gene: TRBV5-1
abundance: .
CDR3aa: ASSPSSGSSHEQF

v_gene: TRBV24-1
abundance: .
CDR3aa: ATSTGETQY

v_gene: TRBV7-2
abundance: .
CDR3aa: ASNDRARDEKLF

v_gene: TRBV4-3
abundance: many
CDR3aa: ASSQGADQPQH

v_gene: TRBV9
abundance: .
CDR3aa: ASSVEVAGGEQY

v_gene: TRBV10-3
abundance: many
CDR3aa: AISDGRGSNQPQH

v_gene: TRBV7-3
abundance: many
CDR3aa: ASSLYQNTEAF

v_gene: TRBV29-1
abundance: many
CDR3aa: SVVPGQFYEQY

v_gene: TRBV11-2
abundance: many
CDR3aa: ASSFGRQETQY

v_gene: TRBV10-3
abundance: .
CDR3aa: AIRGLENEAGGETQY

v_gene: TRBV10-2
abundance: few
CDR3aa: ASSWPGGDTQY

v_gene: TRBV28
abundance: .
CDR3aa: ASSLHETQY